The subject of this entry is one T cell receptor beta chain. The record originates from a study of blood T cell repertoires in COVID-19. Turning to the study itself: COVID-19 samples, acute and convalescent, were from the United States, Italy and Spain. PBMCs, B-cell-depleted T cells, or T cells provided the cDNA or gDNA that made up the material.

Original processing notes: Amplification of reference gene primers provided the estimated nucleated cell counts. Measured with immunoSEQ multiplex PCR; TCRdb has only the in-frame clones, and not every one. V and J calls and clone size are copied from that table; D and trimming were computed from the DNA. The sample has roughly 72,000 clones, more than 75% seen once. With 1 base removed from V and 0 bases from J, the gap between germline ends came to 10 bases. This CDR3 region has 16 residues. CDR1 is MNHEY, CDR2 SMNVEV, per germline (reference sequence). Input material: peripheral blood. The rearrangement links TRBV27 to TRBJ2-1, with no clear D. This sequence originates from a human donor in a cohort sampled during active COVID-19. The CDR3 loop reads CASSLLAVSSYNEQFF. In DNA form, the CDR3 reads TGTGCCAGCAGTTTATTGGCGGTGAGCTCCTACAATGAGCAGTTCTTC.